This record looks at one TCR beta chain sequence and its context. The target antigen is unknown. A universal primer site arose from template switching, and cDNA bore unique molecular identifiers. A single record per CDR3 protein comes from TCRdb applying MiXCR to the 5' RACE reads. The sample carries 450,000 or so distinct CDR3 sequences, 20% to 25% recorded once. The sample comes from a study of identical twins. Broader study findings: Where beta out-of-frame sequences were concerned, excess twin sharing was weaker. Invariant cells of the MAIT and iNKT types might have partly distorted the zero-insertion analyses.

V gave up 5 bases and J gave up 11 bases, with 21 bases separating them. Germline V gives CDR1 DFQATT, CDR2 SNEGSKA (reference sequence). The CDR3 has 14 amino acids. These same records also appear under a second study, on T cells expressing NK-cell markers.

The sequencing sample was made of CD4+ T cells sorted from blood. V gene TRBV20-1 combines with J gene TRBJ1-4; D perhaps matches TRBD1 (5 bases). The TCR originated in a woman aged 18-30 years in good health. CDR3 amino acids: CSASPGGRAEKLFF. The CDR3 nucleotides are TGCAGTGCTTCACCGGGGGGAAGGGCCGAGAAACTGTTTTTT.